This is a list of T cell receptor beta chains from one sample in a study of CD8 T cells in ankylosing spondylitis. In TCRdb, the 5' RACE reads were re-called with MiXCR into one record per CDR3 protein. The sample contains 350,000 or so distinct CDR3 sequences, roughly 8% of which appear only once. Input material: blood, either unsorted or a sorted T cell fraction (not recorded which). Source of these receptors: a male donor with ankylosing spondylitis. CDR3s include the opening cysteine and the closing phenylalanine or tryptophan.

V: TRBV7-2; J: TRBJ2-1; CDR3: CASSYPISGEQFF
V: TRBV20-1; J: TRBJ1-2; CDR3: CSATRDRSLYGYTF
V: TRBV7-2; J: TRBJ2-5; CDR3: CASSLVRGHQETQYF
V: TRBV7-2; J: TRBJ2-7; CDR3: CASSLIGTVDEQYF
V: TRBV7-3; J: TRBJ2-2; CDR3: CASSVTSGANTGELFF
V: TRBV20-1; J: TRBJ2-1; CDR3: CSARDISSYNEQFF
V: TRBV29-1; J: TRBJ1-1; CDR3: CSVELTGANTEAFF
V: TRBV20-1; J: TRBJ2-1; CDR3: CSALGQGDGNEQFF
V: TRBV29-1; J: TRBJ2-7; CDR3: CSVEVPTSRYEQYF
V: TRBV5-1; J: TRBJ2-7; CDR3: CASSTNVAGGNYEQYF
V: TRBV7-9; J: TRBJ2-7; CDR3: CASSLLGQEQYF
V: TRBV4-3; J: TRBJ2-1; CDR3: CASSQGFEQGQFF
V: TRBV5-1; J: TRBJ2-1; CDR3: CASSTVSGRVGVEQFF
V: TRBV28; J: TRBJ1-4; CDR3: CASSPWIALEKLFF
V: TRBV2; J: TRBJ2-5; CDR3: CASGVLQETQYF
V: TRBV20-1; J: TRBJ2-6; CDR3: CSASGSGDSGANVLTF
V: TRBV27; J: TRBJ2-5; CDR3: CASSLSLYPETQYF
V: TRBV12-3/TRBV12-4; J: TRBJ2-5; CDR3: CASSLRGQLQETQYF
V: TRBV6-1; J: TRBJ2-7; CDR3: CASRAWDRGKDEQYF
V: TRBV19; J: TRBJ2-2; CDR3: CASSRTSGRAGELFF
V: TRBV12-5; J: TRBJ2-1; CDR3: CASGLVLGRGSSYNEQFF
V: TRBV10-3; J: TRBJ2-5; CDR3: CAISEGTSGSLVEETQYF
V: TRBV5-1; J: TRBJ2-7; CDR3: CASSWGLEYEQYF
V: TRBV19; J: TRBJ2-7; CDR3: CASSARDRGYEQYF
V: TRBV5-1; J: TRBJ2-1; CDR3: CASSRVGGSYNEQFF
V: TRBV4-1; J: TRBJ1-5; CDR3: CASSQVPYEGQPQHF
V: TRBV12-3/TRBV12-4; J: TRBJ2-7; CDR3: CASSLGYTYEQYF
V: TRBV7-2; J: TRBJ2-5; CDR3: CASSLAPYQETQYF
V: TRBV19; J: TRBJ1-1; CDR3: CAIDPYDTEAFF
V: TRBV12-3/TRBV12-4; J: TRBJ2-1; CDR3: CASSRSGRSWNEQFF
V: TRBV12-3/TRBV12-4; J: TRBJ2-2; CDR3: CASSLGGNSGTGELFF
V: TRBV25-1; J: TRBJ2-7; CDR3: CASSPQGRSYEQYF
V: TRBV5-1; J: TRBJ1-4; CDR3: CASSLAAGVNEKLFF
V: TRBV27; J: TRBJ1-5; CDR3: CASSVAGTSNQPQHF
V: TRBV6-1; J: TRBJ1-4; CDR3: CASTDSRTNEKLFF
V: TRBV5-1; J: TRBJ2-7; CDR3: CASSLTGGSSYEQYF
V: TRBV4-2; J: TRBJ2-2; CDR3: CASSQLTGRVSGELFF
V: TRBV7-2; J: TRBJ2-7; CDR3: CASSLGVGRYEQYF
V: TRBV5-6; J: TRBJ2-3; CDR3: CASSLVASGTDTQYF
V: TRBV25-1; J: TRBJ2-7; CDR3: CASRRQGGEQYF
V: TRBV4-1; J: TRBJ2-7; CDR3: CASSPRSGYEQYF
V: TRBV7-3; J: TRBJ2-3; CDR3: CASSLWGGTSGTLTDTQYF
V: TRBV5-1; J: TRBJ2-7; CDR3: CASSLGQGFYEQYF
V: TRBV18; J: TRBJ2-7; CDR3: CASSPTADSYEQYF
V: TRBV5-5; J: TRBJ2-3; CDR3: CASSWSWRSTDTQYF
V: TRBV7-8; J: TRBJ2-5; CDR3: CASSLVEAGPTIQYF
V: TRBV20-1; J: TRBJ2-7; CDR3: CSADGGASASYEQYF
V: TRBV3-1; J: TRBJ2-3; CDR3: CASSPGTAPFVDTQYF
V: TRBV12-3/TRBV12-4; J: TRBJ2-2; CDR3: CASATGGVDTGELFF
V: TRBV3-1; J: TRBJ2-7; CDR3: CASSPGGVGREQYF
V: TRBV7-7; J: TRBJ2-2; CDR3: CASSSDRDTGELFF